The 23 T cell receptor beta chains in this list originate from one sample, sequenced in a study of PD-1 blockade in classical Hodgkin lymphoma. Data came from immunoSEQ multiplex PCR; TCRdb stores just in-frame clones and leaves some out. The repertoire holds 45,000 to 60,000 clones, with around 80% as singletons. Regarding time point: cycle 4 day 1 (C4D1), after six to seven weeks of nivolumab. All trial patients relapsed after autologous stem cell transplantation. The material sequenced was peripheral blood mononuclear cells (PBMCs), taken before the fourth cycle of nivolumab. Source of these receptors: a human donor with classical Hodgkin lymphoma.

This clone came up once. This sequence joins TRBV7-9 and TRBJ2-2; D might be TRBD2 (5 bases). Per germline, CDR1 SEHNR and CDR2 FQNEAQ (reference sequence). There are 13 residues in the CDR3. This chain's CDR3 is CATGRLNTGELFF. The CDR3 DNA is TGTGCTACGGGCAGACTAAACACCGGGGAGCTGTTTTTT.

J is TRBJ2-5 and V is TRBV7-2, with TRBD2 as a possible D gene (6 bases). The germline gives CDR1 SGHTA, CDR2 FQGNSA. The CDR3 consists of 14 residues. V gave up 1 base and J gave up 5 bases, with 11 bases separating them. The CDR3 DNA sequence: TGTGCCAGCAGCTTAGTGGGGGGTGAGGAGACCCAGTACTTC. Translated, it gives CASSLVGGEETQYF. Full variable domain (missing parts from reference TRBV7-2 and TRBJ2-5): GAGVSQSPSNKVTEKGKDVELRCDPISGHTALYWYRQSLGQGLEFLIYFQGNSAPDKSGLPSDRFSAERTGGSVSTLTIQRTQQEDSAVYLCASSLVGGEETQYFGPGTRLLVL.

The chain couples TRBV9 to TRBJ1-1; no definite D call. The CDR3 is 14 residues long. Trimming cost V 0 bases and J 1 base, with 7 bases left between them. Germline CDR1 SGDLS, CDR2 YYNGEE. The CDR3 DNA reads TGTGCCAGCAGCGTAGCGCAGTCGAACACTGAAGCTTTCTTT. Residues: CASSVAQSNTEAFF.

This chain links TRBV6-5 with TRBJ2-7; 12 nucleotides match TRBD2. Germline lookup yields CDR1 MNHEY and CDR2 SVGAGI. This CDR3 region has 15 residues. Unmatched junction bases numbered 6, after V lost 0 bases and J lost 9 bases. CDR3 bases: TGTGCCAGCAGTTACTCGGTGGGACTAGCGGGCGGGCAGTACTTC. Its protein product is CASSYSVGLAGGQYF.

CDR3 nucleotides: TGTGCCAGCAGCCCTAGCGGGGGCTACAATGAGCAGTTCTTC. The encoded protein is CASSPSGGYNEQFF. The gene calls are TRBV11-3 and TRBJ2-1, with 10 bases identical to TRBD2. V lost 5 bases to trimming and J lost 3 bases; unmatched junction nucleotides: 1. This CDR3 spans 14 amino acids. CDR1 and CDR2 (germline): SGHNT, YENEEA.

The count of this clone is one. The V and J genes are TRBV10-3 and TRBJ1-5; D is unclear. CDR1 is ENHRY and CDR2 is SYGVKD in the germline V gene. The CDR3 has 15 residues. V lost 0 bases, J lost 5 bases, and 11 bases lay in between. The chain's CDR3 is CAISESNGVDQPQHF. CDR3 DNA: TGTGCCATCAGTGAGTCGAACGGGGTTGATCAGCCCCAGCATTTT.

The chain joins TRBV30 to TRBJ2-3; 10 nucleotides match TRBD2. This CDR3 comprises 16 residues. CDR1 and CDR2 from the germline V gene are GTSNPN and SVGIG (reference sequence). The V segment lost 0 bases and the J segment 5 bases; nucleotides outside the gene matches: 8. CDR3 residues: CAWSVPAGGPLDTQYF. The CDR3 region has the DNA TGTGCCTGGAGTGTACCAGCGGGAGGGCCTTTAGATACGCAGTATTTT.

This sequence joins TRBV15 and TRBJ1-3; weak D call: TRBD1 (5 bases). The V gene's germline CDR1 is LNHNV and CDR2 YYDKDF (reference sequence). This CDR3 has 15 amino acids. V was clipped by 0 bases and J by 4 bases, with 10 bases between them. CDR3 sequence (DNA): TGTGCCACCAGCAGAGACAGGGTAACCGGAAACACCATATATTTT. Protein product: CATSRDRVTGNTIYF.

The chain is built from TRBV4-1 and TRBJ2-7; weak D call: TRBD1 (5 bases). V was cut by 4 bases and J by 1 base, with 17 bases left in between. The length of the CDR3 is 16 residues. CDR1 and CDR2 (germline): MGHRA, YSYEKL. The CDR3 loop is CASSLTETAPSYEQYF. The CDR3 region has the DNA TGCGCCAGCAGCCTCACAGAGACAGCTCCTTCCTACGAGCAGTACTTC.

The V and J genes are TRBV5-1 and TRBJ1-4, with D tentatively TRBD1 (5 bases). The germline V and J ends were trimmed by 5 bases and 6 bases, with 17 bases remaining between them. Germline CDR1 and CDR2: SGHRS and YFSETQ. There are 15 residues in the CDR3. The CDR3: CASSYGQIEDEKLFF. The CDR3 DNA sequence: TGCGCCAGCAGTTACGGACAAATTGAAGATGAAAAACTGTTTTTT. The whole variable domain, remainder taken from reference TRBV5-1 and TRBJ1-4, is KAGVTQTPRYLIKTRGQQVTLSCSPISGHRSVSWYQQTPGQGLQFLFEYFSETQRNKGNFPGRFSGRQFSNSRSEMNVSTLELGDSALYLCASSYGQIEDEKLFFGSGTQLSVL.

The CDR3 region has the DNA TGTGCCAGCATCCCCTGTAGGGCAGTCCATCAGCCCCAGCATTTT. This codes for CASIPCRAVHQPQHF. This chain joins TRBV7-4 and TRBJ1-5; no clear D. Germline loops: CDR1 SGHVT, CDR2 SQSDAQ. V lost 7 bases to trimming and J lost 5 bases, with 18 bases between them. The CDR3 consists of 15 residues.

The chain employs TRBV27 and TRBJ1-1, with D possibly being TRBD1 (5 bases). There are 15 residues in the CDR3. Looked up from germline, CDR1 is MNHEY and CDR2 is SMNVEV (reference sequence). Trimming shortened V by 11 bases and J by 0 bases, and 19 bases separated the two germline ends. CDR3 amino acids: CASHRMGVVNTEAFF. DNA of the CDR3: TGTGCCTCCCATCGGATGGGGGTTGTGAACACTGAAGCTTTCTTT.

The chain is built from TRBV5-1 and TRBJ2-3, with 10 bases lining up with TRBD1. This CDR3 region has 17 residues. Germline CDR1 and CDR2: SGHRS and YFSETQ. V shed 2 bases and J 5 bases; nucleotides not matched to a gene: 11. The DNA for the CDR3 is TGCGCCAGCAGCTTCCTCGGGACAGGGGCCGGGGTAGATACGCAGTATTTT. Translated: CASSFLGTGAGVDTQYF.

This chain links TRBV5-1 with TRBJ1-4; D gene unclear. This CDR3 has 13 residues. Trimming stripped 0 bases from V and 5 bases from J, with 5 bases between. Looked up from germline, CDR1 is SGHRS and CDR2 is YFSETQ. The CDR3 region is CASSLVRNEKLFF. The DNA of the CDR3 is TGCGCCAGCAGCTTGGTCAGAAATGAAAAACTGTTTTTT.

The chain combines TRBV19 with TRBJ2-7; TRBD1 aligns across 11 bases. This CDR3 has 14 amino acids. Germline CDR1 is LNHDA and CDR2 is SQIVND (reference sequence). Germline trimming cut 3 bases from V and 5 bases from J; bases unmatched to any gene: 3. CDR3 DNA: TGTGCCAGTAGTATTGGACAGGGGGCAAACGAGCAGTACTTC. The encoded protein is CASSIGQGANEQYF.

This clone is medium-sized (0.01 to 0.1%) within its sample. CDR3 sequence: CSVLFDLGYTF. CDR3 nucleotide sequence: TGCAGCGTTCTCTTCGATCTTGGCTACACCTTC. The chain has TRBV29-1 and TRBJ1-2; D call uncertain. The CDR3 runs 11 residues. Germline CDR1 SQVTM, CDR2 ANQGSEA. Trimming cost V 5 bases and J 7 bases, with 11 bases left between them.

Comments on this clone: This same CDR3 is encoded by further DNA sequences in the sample. The J gene is TRBJ1-1, the V gene TRBV18; D is undetermined. The CDR3 is 13 residues long. V was cut by 6 bases and J by 2 bases, with 10 bases left in between. Germline V gene data show CDR1 as KGHSH and CDR2 as LQKENI. This CDR3 is CASSLDGNTEAFF. DNA for the CDR3: TGTGCCAGCTCGCTGGACGGAAACACTGAAGCTTTCTTT.

The chain employs TRBV2 and TRBJ1-4; tentatively, D is TRBD1 (5 bases). Germline values: CDR1 SNHLY, CDR2 FYNNEI. This CDR3 is built from 16 residues. Between the trimmed V and J ends, which lost 3 bases and 3 bases, there was a span of 14 bases. The CDR3 spells CASSDRVPGANEKLFF. The CDR3 DNA follows: TGTGCCAGCAGTGACCGGGTCCCGGGGGCTAATGAAAAACTGTTTTTT. The entire variable domain, with the rest obtained from reference TRBV2 and TRBJ1-4, is as follows: EPEVTQTPSHQVTQMGQEVILRCVPISNHLYFYWYRQILGQKVEFLVSFYNNEISEKSEIFDDQFSVERPDGSNFTLKIRSTKLEDSAMYFCASSDRVPGANEKLFFGSGTQLSVL.

V usage is TRBV7-3 and J usage is TRBJ2-1; 12 bases match TRBD2. CDR1 SGHTA and CDR2 FQGTGA come from the germline V gene. This CDR3 comprises 15 residues. Trimming took 5 bases from V and 7 from J; bases not matched to a gene: 6. The CDR3 loop is CASSPLAGGQNEQFF. CDR3 in DNA: TGTGCCAGCAGCCCTCTAGCGGGGGGGCAAAATGAGCAGTTCTTC.

This chain uses TRBV27 with TRBJ2-7; TRBD1 matches at 8 bases. This CDR3 region has 15 residues. Germline assignment: CDR1 MNHEY and CDR2 SMNVEV (reference sequence). V lost 4 bases and J lost 6; bases outside the gene matches: 11. The CDR3 DNA reads as TGTGCCAGCAGTTCCCCCGGGACAGGATGGGGCGAGCAGTACTTC. Its protein product is CASSSPGTGWGEQYF.

The J gene is TRBJ2-2, the V gene TRBV5-4; 8 nucleotides align to TRBD1. Germline trimming cut 5 bases from V and 2 bases from J; bases unmatched to any gene: 11. This CDR3 spans 17 amino acids. Per germline, CDR1 SGHNT and CDR2 YYREEE (reference sequence). CDR3 sequence (DNA): TGTGCCAGCAGTATACCCAGGACAGGGACTAACACCGGGGAGCTGTTTTTT. Its translation is CASSIPRTGTNTGELFF.

The V gene is TRBV29-1, the J gene TRBJ1-2; TRBD1 might be the D (6 bases). V lost 6 bases to trimming and J lost 4 bases, with 12 bases between them. Germline V gives CDR1 SQVTM, CDR2 ANQGSEA. The CDR3 is made up of 12 amino acids. CDR3 in amino acids: CSVGGQLYGYTF. The CDR3 DNA sequence: TGCAGCGTAGGGGGGCAGCTCTATGGCTACACCTTC.

V gene TRBV28 combines with J gene TRBJ2-5, with no clear D. The germline V gene has CDR1 MDHEN and CDR2 SYDVKM. Trimming cost V 4 bases and J 4 bases, with 7 bases left between them. The CDR3 covers 12 residues. The CDR3 DNA reads TGTGCCAGCAGTTCCCCTAGAGAGACCCAGTACTTC. This sequence encodes CASSSPRETQYF.